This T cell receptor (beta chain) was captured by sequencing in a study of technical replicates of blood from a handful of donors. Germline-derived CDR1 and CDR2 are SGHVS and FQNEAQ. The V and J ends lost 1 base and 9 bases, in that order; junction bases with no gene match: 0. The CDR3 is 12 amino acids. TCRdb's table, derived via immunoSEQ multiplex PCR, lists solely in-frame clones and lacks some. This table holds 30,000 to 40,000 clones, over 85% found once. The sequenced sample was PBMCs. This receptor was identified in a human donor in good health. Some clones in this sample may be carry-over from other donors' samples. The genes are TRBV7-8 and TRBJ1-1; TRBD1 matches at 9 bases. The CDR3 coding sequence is TGTGCCAGCAGCTTAGACAGGGGGCAAGCTTTCTTT. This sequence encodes CASSLDRGQAFF.